The 20 T cell receptor beta chains below all came from one sample that was sequenced in a study of control samples from healthy donors and cancer patients. The method was immunoSEQ multiplex PCR; TCRdb's version includes in-frame clones alone and lacks a portion of them. Of tens of thousands of clones in the sample, 85% to 95% were seen once. The sample was PBMCs. The receptors shown here come from a man aged 25 to 40 with colorectal cancer.

The chain links TRBV29-1 to TRBJ2-1; 7 bases are shared with TRBD1. V dropped 2 bases and J dropped 6; count of bases not matched to a gene: 1. In germline, CDR1 is SQVTM, CDR2 ANQGSEA. The CDR3 covers 12 residues. CDR3 sequence: CSVEKGANEQFF. The CDR3 DNA reads TGCAGCGTTGAAAAGGGGGCCAATGAGCAGTTCTTC.

This clone was found once. The chain carries TRBV12-5 and TRBJ2-3; possibly TRBD1 for D (5 bases). CDR3 length equals 14 residues. Per germline, CDR1 LGHNT and CDR2 FRNRAP. V shed 5 bases and J shed 0 bases, with 9 bases lying between them. CDR3 loop: CASGLRQSTDTQYF. CDR3 bases: TGTGCTAGTGGTCTCCGACAGAGCACAGATACGCAGTATTTT.

V usage is TRBV7-9 and J usage is TRBJ2-7, with 16 bases matching TRBD2. With V trimmed by 5 bases and J by 5 bases, 9 bases remained unmatched. The CDR3 is 17 residues long. Germline-derived CDR1 and CDR2 are SEHNR and FQNEAQ (reference sequence). CDR3 sequence: CASSQVGLAGGRNEQYF. The CDR3 DNA reads TGTGCCAGCAGCCAGGTGGGACTAGCGGGGGGGCGTAACGAGCAGTACTTC.

CDR3 DNA: TGTGCCAGCAGTCTGACAGGGTTCGTTCAATGGCCCCAGCATTTT. Its protein is CASSLTGFVQWPQHF. J is TRBJ1-5 and V is TRBV6-5; TRBD1 agrees at 7 bases. V was pared by 5 bases and J by 9 bases, with 13 bases of the junction left unmatched. In germline, CDR1 is MNHEY, CDR2 SVGAGI. The CDR3 has 15 amino acids.

The V and J genes are TRBV7-8 and TRBJ1-4; TRBD1 might be the D (5 bases). This CDR3 comprises 15 residues. V was clipped by 5 bases and J by 5 bases, with 15 bases between them. The V gene's germline CDR1 is SGHVS and CDR2 FQNEAQ. CDR3 in DNA: TGTGCCAGCAGCCCCGTGGGGCGGACGAATGAAAAACTGTTTTTT. Residues: CASSPVGRTNEKLFF.

This sequence joins TRBV13 and TRBJ1-6; 7 nucleotides line up with TRBD1. The CDR3 runs 14 residues. Per germline, CDR1 PRHDT and CDR2 FYEKMQ (reference sequence). The V gene end was trimmed by 2 bases and the J gene end by 7 bases; junction bases not matched to a gene: 2. The CDR3 DNA follows: TGTGCCAGCAGCTTACAGGGGGGGAATTCACCCCTCCACTTT. It yields the protein CASSLQGGNSPLHF.

The chain links TRBV2 to TRBJ1-3; D not resolved. CDR1 SNHLY and CDR2 FYNNEI come from the germline V gene. V lost 7 bases and J 7 bases, leaving 14 bases between the germline ends. This CDR3 comprises 13 residues. The CDR3 here is CASMSRVGNTIYF. The CDR3 bases are TGTGCCAGCATGAGCAGAGTAGGCAACACCATATATTTT.

The rearrangement uses TRBV18 and TRBJ2-5; TRBD2 is a possible D gene (5 bases). The CDR3 has 13 residues. Trimming shortened V by 2 bases and J by 4 bases, and 8 bases separated the two germline ends. Germline CDR1 reads KGHSH; CDR2 reads LQKENI. The CDR3 region is CASSPEGRETQYF. In DNA form, the CDR3 reads TGTGCCAGCTCACCAGAGGGTCGAGAGACCCAGTACTTC.

The chain has TRBV3-1 (or the pseudogene TRBV3-2) and TRBJ1-5; 8 bases are shared with TRBD1. Germline CDR1 and CDR2: LGHDT and YNNKEL (reference sequence). The CDR3 covers 16 residues. Unmatched junction bases numbered 2, after V lost 1 base and J lost 0 bases. The CDR3 spells CASSQAGTGSNQPQHF. The CDR3 coding sequence is TGTGCCAGCAGCCAAGCTGGGACAGGTAGCAATCAGCCCCAGCATTTT.

The J gene is TRBJ2-3, the V gene TRBV4-3; 14 nucleotides match TRBD2. CDR3 size: 17 residues. CDR1 is LGHNA, CDR2 YSLEER, per germline. Trimming removed 1 base from V and 2 bases from J; junction bases left unmatched: 2. The CDR3 protein is CASSQGTSGGYTDTQYF. The CDR3 DNA reads as TGCGCCAGCAGCCAAGGGACTAGCGGGGGGTACACAGATACGCAGTATTTT.

This clone was observed a single time. The rearrangement uses TRBV21-1 and TRBJ2-6; the table's TRBD1 call for D was not verified on the DNA. TRBV21-1 is described as a pseudogene. The CDR3 sequence is 17 residues long. CDR3 coding DNA: TGTGCCAGCAGCAAAGGGGCAGGGAACTCTGGGGCCAACGTCCTGACTTTC. Its translation: CASSKGAGNSGANVLTF.

The rearrangement uses TRBV7-2 and TRBJ2-5; tentatively, D is TRBD2 (5 bases). V was trimmed by 4 bases and J by 1 base, leaving 7 bases between them. This CDR3 contains 13 residues. CDR1 and CDR2 (germline): SGHTA, FQGNSA. The CDR3 bases are TGTGCCAGCAGCTCCCGGGGCCAAGAGACCCAGTACTTC. It encodes CASSSRGQETQYF.

The genes are TRBV10-3 and TRBJ1-1; D gene unclear. The germline gives CDR1 ENHRY, CDR2 SYGVKD. Trimming shortened V by 4 bases and J by 1 base, and 7 bases separated the two germline ends. The CDR3 has 13 amino acids. CDR3 coding DNA: TGTGCCATCAGTGGGTACAAGAACACTGAAGCTTTCTTT. The encoded protein is CAISGYKNTEAFF.

The chain links TRBV19 to TRBJ1-5, with unresolved D. V shed 1 base and J shed 1 base, with 5 bases lying between them. Germline V gives CDR1 LNHDA, CDR2 SQIVND (reference sequence). The CDR3 consists of 14 residues. DNA of the CDR3: TGTGCCAGTAGTATAGGGGTGAGCAATCAGCCCCAGCATTTT. Its translation: CASSIGVSNQPQHF.

The V gene is TRBV30, the J gene TRBJ2-6; D possibly corresponds to TRBD2 (5 bases). Trimming stripped 5 bases from V and 0 bases from J, with 8 bases between. This CDR3 is 14 amino acids long. Germline V gene data show CDR1 as GTSNPN and CDR2 as SVGIG (reference sequence). The CDR3 spells CAWAAGSGANVLTF. The CDR3 DNA is TGTGCCTGGGCCGCGGGCTCTGGGGCCAACGTCCTGACTTTC.

CDR3 sequence reads: CASSYRTEAQYDGYTF. The CDR3 nucleotides read TGTGCCAGCAGTTACCGGACAGAAGCTCAATACGATGGCTACACCTTC. V gene TRBV6-2 or TRBV6-3 combines with J gene TRBJ1-2; D might be TRBD1 (6 bases). The CDR3 runs 16 residues. Trimming took off 2 bases at V and 6 bases at J, with 19 bases between the two ends. Per germline, CDR1 MNHEY and CDR2 SVGEGT.

The chain combines TRBV9 with TRBJ1-1; the D gene is possibly TRBD1 (5 bases). The V gene's germline CDR1 is SGDLS and CDR2 YYNGEE. There are 14 residues in the CDR3. The germline V and J ends were trimmed by 0 bases and 3 bases, with 9 bases remaining between them. The CDR3 bases are TGTGCCAGCAGCGTAGTCCCGGGGGACACTGAAGCTTTCTTT. Encoded protein: CASSVVPGDTEAFF.

This chain links TRBV27 with TRBJ2-2; possible D gene TRBD1, 6 bases. V gave up 2 bases and J gave up 4 bases, with 8 bases separating them. The CDR3 spans 14 residues. The germline V gene encodes CDR1 MNHEY and CDR2 SMNVEV (reference sequence). CDR3 DNA: TGTGCCAGCAGTTTAACAGGGTTCACCGGGGAGCTGTTTTTT. Its protein is CASSLTGFTGELFF.

This clone was seen only once. The V call is TRBV30, the J call TRBJ2-1, with D possibly matching TRBD1 (5 bases). V shed 4 bases and J shed 0 bases, with 10 bases lying between them. The germline gives CDR1 GTSNPN, CDR2 SVGIG (reference sequence). The CDR3 totals 14 residues. As DNA, the CDR3 is TGTGCCTGGACCTCAGGGATCTCCTACAATGAGCAGTTCTTC. Translation gives CAWTSGISYNEQFF.

V usage is TRBV7-2 and J usage is TRBJ2-5; no firm D call. Trimming shortened V by 6 bases and J by 1 base, and 15 bases separated the two germline ends. The CDR3 loop spans 15 amino acids. The germline CDR1 and CDR2 sequences are SGHTA and FQGNSA. The CDR3 reads CASSLGSRPQETQYF. In nucleotides, the CDR3 is TGTGCCAGCAGTCTCGGTTCGAGGCCCCAAGAGACCCAGTACTTC.